Shown below are 31 T cell receptor beta chains from a single sample sequenced in a study of blood T cell repertoires in COVID-19. Measured with immunoSEQ multiplex PCR; TCRdb has only the in-frame clones, and not every one. The sample has 120,000 to 150,000 clones; approximately 89% are singletons. Sequencing used peripheral blood. The receptors come from a human donor in a cohort sampled during active COVID-19.

The chain has TRBV6-6 and TRBJ1-2, with TRBD1 matching 9 bases. The CDR3 consists of 13 residues. Trimming cost V 6 bases and J 4 bases; bases outside gene matches: 3. From germline, CDR1 is MNHNY and CDR2 SVGAGI (reference sequence). The CDR3 loop reads CASRLDRGYGYTF. The CDR3 nucleotides are TGTGCCAGCAGGCTGGACAGGGGCTATGGCTACACCTTC.

The V gene is TRBV3-1 (or the pseudogene TRBV3-2), the J gene TRBJ2-7, with TRBD2 as a possible D gene (6 bases). V was trimmed by 7 bases and J by 2 bases, leaving 15 bases between them. This CDR3 comprises 14 residues. CDR1 and CDR2 from the germline V gene are LGHDT and YNNKEL (reference sequence). CDR3: CASMPGENPYEQYF. The CDR3 bases are TGTGCCAGCATGCCGGGGGAGAATCCCTACGAGCAGTACTTC.

As DNA, the CDR3 is TGCGCCAGCAGTGACAGGCGGGGGGAGTCCAAAAACATTCAGTACTTC. Residues: CASSDRRGESKNIQYF. This chain links TRBV10-2 with TRBJ2-4; TRBD2 agrees at 8 bases. Per germline, CDR1 WSHSY and CDR2 SAAADI. This CDR3 has 16 amino acids. V trimming: 3 bases; J trimming: 2 bases; junction bases outside the gene matches: 6.

This clone was observed a handful of times. This chain links TRBV11-3 with TRBJ2-3, with TRBD2 matching 15 bases. The trim removed 4 bases at V and 3 bases at J, leaving 8 bases unmatched. The CDR3 covers 18 residues. Per the germline V gene, CDR1 is SGHNT and CDR2 is YENEEA. The CDR3 loop reads CASSSRTSGGAKTDTQYF. DNA of the CDR3: TGTGCCAGCAGCTCCAGGACTAGCGGGGGGGCCAAGACAGATACGCAGTATTTT. Looking up the rest from reference TRBV11-3 and TRBJ2-3 gives the full variable domain: EAGVVQSPRYKIIEKKQPVAFWCNPISGHNTLYWYLQNLGQGPELLIRYENEEAVDDSQLPKDRFSAERLKGVDSTLKIQPAELGDSAVYLCASSSRTSGGAKTDTQYFGPGTRLTVL.

V usage is TRBV19 and J usage is TRBJ2-2; a possible D gene is TRBD1 (6 bases). CDR1 and CDR2 (germline): LNHDA, SQIVND (reference sequence). Between the trimmed V and J ends, which lost 5 bases and 7 bases, there was a span of 8 bases. The CDR3 runs to 12 residues. CDR3 protein: CASSGGGGELFF. CDR3 coding DNA: TGTGCCAGTAGTGGGGGCGGCGGGGAGCTGTTTTTT.

The CDR3 region is CASTSDWKETQYF. CDR3 nucleotides: TGTGCCAGCACCTCGGACTGGAAAGAGACCCAGTACTTC. This chain links TRBV7-8 with TRBJ2-5; possibly TRBD2 for D (5 bases). This CDR3 is built from 13 residues. The germline V and J ends were trimmed by 7 bases and 3 bases, with 12 bases remaining between them. The germline CDR1 and CDR2 sequences are SGHVS and FQNEAQ.

This clone was found a few times. The J gene is TRBJ1-2, the V gene TRBV5-4; D is unresolved. The CDR3 length is 14 residues. V lost 2 bases and J lost 2, with 10 bases in between. The germline CDR1 and CDR2 sequences are SGHNT and YYREEE (reference sequence). CDR3 bases: TGTGCCAGCAGCTTTCGGGGATCCAACTATGGCTACACCTTC. It codes for CASSFRGSNYGYTF. The variable domain in full, with the rest retrieved from reference TRBV5-4 and TRBJ1-2, is ETGVTQSPTHLIKTRGQQVTLRCSSQSGHNTVSWYQQALGQGPQFIFQYYREEENGRGNFPPRFSGLQFPNYSSELNVNALELDDSALYLCASSFRGSNYGYTFGSGTRLTVV.

V and J are TRBV5-1 and TRBJ2-7, with TRBD1 matching 7 bases. The CDR3 runs to 19 residues. Per germline, CDR1 SGHRS and CDR2 YFSETQ. V gave up 0 bases and J gave up 0 bases; unmatched junction bases: 15. Here the CDR3 DNA reads TGCGCCAGCAGCTTGGTATTCGGGACAGTGGGATCTCGCTCCTACGAGCAGTACTTC. Translating it yields CASSLVFGTVGSRSYEQYF.

As for this clone: The same CDR3 can be traced to other DNA sequences in this sample. This sequence joins TRBV5-1 and TRBJ2-7, with D possibly matching TRBD1 (5 bases). The ends were cut back, 3 bases at V and 0 bases at J, with 10 bases in the middle. The germline gives CDR1 SGHRS, CDR2 YFSETQ. The CDR3 loop spans 14 amino acids. The CDR3 coding sequence is TGCGCCAGCAGCTCCACAGGTATCTCCTACGAGCAGTACTTC. It encodes CASSSTGISYEQYF.

The V gene is TRBV6-1, the J gene TRBJ1-1; D is ambiguous. The CDR3 totals 13 residues. Germline assignment: CDR1 MNHNS and CDR2 SASEGT. Trimming cost V 1 base and J 4 bases, with 7 bases left between them. The CDR3 coding sequence is TGTGCCAGCAGTGAAGTTCCAGGCACTGAAGCTTTCTTT. This encodes CASSEVPGTEAFF.

The genes are TRBV12-3 or TRBV12-4 and TRBJ1-1, with a possible D match to TRBD1 (5 bases). The CDR3 is made up of 12 amino acids. V was pared by 6 bases and J by 7 bases, with 12 bases between. CDR3 region: CASRQGSVEAFF. The DNA of the CDR3 is TGTGCCAGCAGGCAGGGTTCCGTTGAAGCTTTCTTT.

This chain links TRBV19 with TRBJ2-5; TRBD2 agrees at 9 bases. Trimming took 1 base from V and 4 from J; bases not matched to a gene: 7. Germline CDR1 reads LNHDA; CDR2 reads SQIVND (reference sequence). The CDR3 is 16 residues long. DNA for the CDR3: TGTGCCAGTAGTATAGGTAGTAGCGGGGGTAGAGAGACCCAGTACTTC. Its protein is CASSIGSSGGRETQYF.

The chain combines TRBV11-2 with TRBJ2-5; possibly TRBD2 for D (5 bases). This CDR3 has 16 residues. With 1 base removed from V and 3 bases from J, the gap between germline ends came to 15 bases. Germline V CDR1 and CDR2: SGHAT, FQNNGV. The DNA of the CDR3 is TGTGCCAGCAGCTTAGCACACGGGGTCGAGAAAGAGACCCAGTACTTC. This gives the protein CASSLAHGVEKETQYF.

Here the CDR3 reads CASSLDWGANYGYTF. DNA for the CDR3: TGTGCCAGCAGCTTAGATTGGGGAGCTAACTATGGCTACACCTTC. The V gene is TRBV11-2, the J gene TRBJ1-2; D is uncertain. The CDR3 runs to 15 residues. Germline V gene data show CDR1 as SGHAT and CDR2 as FQNNGV. Trimming took off 0 bases at V and 0 bases at J, with 8 bases between the two ends.

About this clone itself: The same CDR3 arises from other DNA sequences in this sample as well. V is TRBV5-1 and J is TRBJ2-2; 8 bases fit TRBD2. The V gene end was trimmed by 0 bases and the J gene end by 7 bases; junction bases not matched to a gene: 2. Per the germline V gene, CDR1 is SGHRS and CDR2 is YFSETQ. There are 14 residues in the CDR3. The CDR3 loop is CASSLDGGGGELFF. In DNA, the CDR3 is TGCGCCAGCAGCTTGGACGGGGGGGGCGGGGAGCTGTTTTTT.

The chain has TRBV30 and TRBJ2-2, with D maybe TRBD2 (7 bases). V gave up 5 bases and J gave up 5 bases, with 15 bases separating them. The germline gives CDR1 GTSNPN, CDR2 SVGIG (reference sequence). The CDR3 sequence is 14 residues long. The CDR3 sequence is CAWPRGGPTGELFF. As DNA, the CDR3 is TGTGCCTGGCCGAGGGGGGGGCCGACCGGGGAGCTGTTTTTT. The whole variable domain, remainder taken from reference TRBV30 and TRBJ2-2, is SQTIHQWPATLVQPVGSPLSLECTVEGTSNPNLYWYRQAAGRGLQLLFYSVGIGQISSEVPQNLSASRPQDRQFILSSKKLLLSDSGFYLCAWPRGGPTGELFFGEGSRLTVL.

V is TRBV29-1 and J is TRBJ1-5; D is uncertain. CDR1 and CDR2 (germline): SQVTM, ANQGSEA. This CDR3 region has 13 residues. V gave up 4 bases and J gave up 5 bases, with 12 bases separating them. The CDR3 DNA follows: TGCAGCGTTGCGACCTCGGAGGATCAGCCCCAGCATTTT. Encoded protein: CSVATSEDQPQHF.

This clone is a singleton in its sample. The chain carries TRBV7-8 and TRBJ2-6; 7 bases are shared with TRBD1. The CDR3 has 15 amino acids. Unmatched junction bases numbered 3, after V lost 5 bases and J lost 2 bases. Germline CDR1 SGHVS, CDR2 FQNEAQ. CDR3 nucleotide sequence: TGTGCCAGCAGCGAAGACAGGGCTGGGGCCAACGTCCTGACTTTC. This codes for CASSEDRAGANVLTF.

The rearrangement uses TRBV19 and TRBJ2-7, with D possibly being TRBD1 (5 bases). The CDR3 extends over 13 amino acids. Germline values: CDR1 LNHDA, CDR2 SQIVND (reference sequence). V was cut by 3 bases and J by 0 bases, with 6 bases left in between. CDR3 in DNA: TGTGCCAGTAGTATGCAGGGCTCCTACGAGCAGTACTTC. It codes for CASSMQGSYEQYF.

The J gene is TRBJ1-4, the V gene TRBV27, with D perhaps TRBD1 (5 bases). The CDR3 length is 15 residues. Germline assignment: CDR1 MNHEY and CDR2 SMNVEV (reference sequence). Between the trimmed V and J ends, which lost 4 bases and 7 bases, there was a span of 16 bases. The CDR3 DNA sequence: TGTGCCAGCAGTTCCCTTCCGAGGGGAGGTGAAAAACTGTTTTTT. Its translation: CASSSLPRGGEKLFF.

The CDR3: CASNEQGANRYEQYF. Here the CDR3 DNA reads TGTGCCAGCAACGAACAGGGGGCGAACCGATACGAGCAGTACTTC. V gene TRBV2 combines with J gene TRBJ2-7, with 9 positions matching TRBD1. J lost 4 bases, V lost 7 bases, and 11 bases had no gene match. Germline CDR1 SNHLY, CDR2 FYNNEI. The length of the CDR3 is 15 residues. Together with reference TRBV2 and TRBJ2-7, the CDR3 gives the full variable domain: EPEVTQTPSHQVTQMGQEVILRCVPISNHLYFYWYRQILGQKVEFLVSFYNNEISEKSEIFDDQFSVERPDGSNFTLKIRSTKLEDSAMYFCASNEQGANRYEQYFGPGTRLTVT.

The chain is built from TRBV27 and TRBJ2-5; 7 bases fit TRBD2. Germline CDR1 and CDR2: MNHEY and SMNVEV (reference sequence). With 2 bases clipped from V and 2 bases from J, the junction kept 5 bases outside the gene matches. The CDR3 is 15 amino acids. The CDR3 reads CASSLGDGGQETQYF. The CDR3 bases are TGTGCCAGCAGTTTAGGGGACGGGGGGCAAGAGACCCAGTACTTC.

V usage is TRBV11-2 and J usage is TRBJ1-5; TRBD1 matches 7 bases. CDR3 length: 14 residues. From germline, CDR1 is SGHAT and CDR2 FQNNGV. J gave up 7 bases and V 5 bases, and 8 bases lay outside the gene matches. CDR3 nucleotides: TGTGCCAGCAGCCTTAATACAGGGGAGCAGCCCCAGCATTTT. Its protein product is CASSLNTGEQPQHF.

This chain links TRBV7-8 with TRBJ2-5; TRBD1 matches at 7 bases. With V trimmed by 5 bases and J by 0 bases, 9 bases remained unmatched. Germline lookup yields CDR1 SGHVS and CDR2 FQNEAQ. The CDR3 is 16 residues long. CDR3 in amino acids: CASSDRTGRYQETQYF. The CDR3 DNA reads as TGTGCCAGCAGCGACCGGACAGGCCGGTACCAAGAGACCCAGTACTTC.

This rearrangement joins TRBV7-9 to TRBJ1-4; D is perhaps TRBD1 (6 bases). This CDR3 spans 16 amino acids. V lost 5 bases, J lost 0 bases, and 13 bases lay in between. Germline V CDR1 and CDR2: SEHNR, FQNEAQ (reference sequence). The DNA of the CDR3 is TGTGCCAGCAGCCCTAGCAGGGGTGCAACTAATGAAAAACTGTTTTTT. This gives the protein CASSPSRGATNEKLFF.

The J gene is TRBJ2-7, the V gene TRBV11-3, with 8 bases aligning to TRBD1. The CDR3 length is 15 residues. CDR1 and CDR2 (germline): SGHNT, YENEEA. V was clipped by 0 bases and J by 5 bases; unmatched bases: 6. This CDR3 reads CASSLEPGGFHEQYF. The CDR3 DNA reads TGTGCCAGCAGCTTAGAGCCAGGGGGCTTTCACGAGCAGTACTTC.

This clone has a single count. This chain connects TRBV6-2 or TRBV6-3 to TRBJ2-2; the match to TRBD1 covers 10 bases. The germline gives CDR1 MNHEY, CDR2 SVGEGT. The CDR3 runs to 16 residues. J gave up 7 bases and V 5 bases, and 10 bases lay outside the gene matches. The CDR3 nucleotides are TGTGCCAGCAGTCGAATCCCGGGACAGGGGTTCGGGGAGCTGTTTTTT. Translated: CASSRIPGQGFGELFF.

This clone was seen more than once but under ten times. The chain combines TRBV11-2 with TRBJ1-6; 9 bases line up with TRBD1. The CDR3 has 16 amino acids. V lost 5 bases and J lost 10; bases outside the gene matches: 12. Germline lookup yields CDR1 SGHAT and CDR2 FQNNGV. The CDR3 here is CASSPRRDRERSPLHF. The CDR3 DNA is TGTGCCAGCAGCCCCCGCAGGGACAGGGAAAGATCACCCCTCCACTTT.

This chain links TRBV5-8 with TRBJ2-5, with D maybe TRBD1 (5 bases). Germline V lookup: CDR1 SGHTS, CDR2 YDEGEE. Trimming removed 4 bases at V and 2 bases at J, with 15 bases between. CDR3 size: 15 residues. CDR3 protein: CASSGQQGGQETQYF. The CDR3 nucleotides read TGTGCCAGCAGCGGGCAGCAGGGTGGACAAGAGACCCAGTACTTC.

The chain links TRBV9 to TRBJ1-2; 7 positions agree with TRBD1. From germline, CDR1 is SGDLS and CDR2 YYNGEE. J lost 3 bases, V lost 0 bases, and 5 bases had no gene match. The CDR3 contains 15 residues. CDR3 loop: CASSVASGGYYGYTF. CDR3 coding DNA: TGTGCCAGCAGCGTAGCGTCAGGGGGGTACTATGGCTACACCTTC.

The chain links TRBV30 to TRBJ1-5; TRBD1 agrees at 8 bases. Germline CDR1 is GTSNPN and CDR2 is SVGIG (reference sequence). CDR3 size: 14 residues. The V and J ends lost 5 bases and 6 bases, in that order; junction bases with no gene match: 9. CDR3 amino acids: CAWGPSGGRQPQHF. CDR3 nucleotides: TGTGCCTGGGGACCTTCAGGGGGCCGTCAGCCCCAGCATTTT.